A single sample is the source of the 24 T cell receptor beta chains below, sequenced in a study of cytomegalovirus exposure and HLA in healthy donors. Repertoires were generated with immunoSEQ multiplex PCR, while TCRdb's copy carries only in-frame clones and drops some. The sample yields 150,000 to 200,000 clones, more than 65% seen once. Input material: PBMCs. These receptors were obtained from a woman aged 18-29 years in good health and CMV-seropositive.

The chain's CDR3 is CASRPGGEKLFF. The CDR3 region has the DNA TGTGCCAGCAGGCCCGGGGGTGAAAAACTGTTTTTT. The chain recombines TRBV7-8 with TRBJ1-4, with D perhaps matching TRBD1 (5 bases). Looked up from germline, CDR1 is SGHVS and CDR2 is FQNEAQ. The V and J ends lost 6 bases and 7 bases respectively, with 9 bases between them. This CDR3 has 12 amino acids.

This rearrangement joins TRBV5-6 to TRBJ2-1, with 9 bases that match TRBD2. Germline V gene sequence: CDR1 SGHDT, CDR2 YYEEEE. With V trimmed by 3 bases and J by 0 bases, 7 bases remained unmatched. The CDR3 runs 17 residues. The CDR3 bases are TGTGCCAGCAGCTGGGACTTTAGCGGGGGCTCCTACAATGAGCAGTTCTTC. Amino acids: CASSWDFSGGSYNEQFF. Supplemented by reference TRBV5-6 and TRBJ2-1, the full variable domain reads DAGVTQSPTHLIKTRGQQVTLRCSPKSGHDTVSWYQQALGQGPQFIFQYYEEEERQRGNFPDRFSGHQFPNYSSELNVNALLLGDSALYLCASSWDFSGGSYNEQFFGPGTRLTVL.

This clone was observed a handful of times. V and J are TRBV18 and TRBJ1-2; no reliable D call. Trimming removed 3 bases from V and 5 bases from J, with 13 bases in between. The CDR3 covers 14 residues. Germline V gene lookup returns CDR1 KGHSH and CDR2 LQKENI. The CDR3 reads CASSPGESPYGYTF. DNA for the CDR3: TGTGCCAGCTCACCCGGGGAATCACCTTATGGCTACACCTTC.

The V and J genes are TRBV7-8 and TRBJ1-2, with 8 positions matching TRBD1. The germline V gene has CDR1 SGHVS and CDR2 FQNEAQ. There are 16 residues in the CDR3. V shed 2 bases and J 2 bases; nucleotides not matched to a gene: 7. DNA of the CDR3: TGTGCCAGCAGCTTACTTCCAGGGGGCGCAAACTATGGCTACACCTTC. Amino acid sequence: CASSLLPGGANYGYTF.

The chain is built from TRBV9 and TRBJ2-5; no reliable D call. Trimming removed 4 bases from V and 2 bases from J, with 9 bases in between. Germline V gene sequence: CDR1 SGDLS, CDR2 YYNGEE. There are 13 residues in the CDR3. This chain's CDR3 is CASSPRTQETQYF. Here the CDR3 DNA reads TGTGCCAGCAGCCCCCGAACTCAAGAGACCCAGTACTTC.

This clone has only one observation. This chain uses TRBV29-1 with TRBJ2-3, with D unclear. The CDR3 sequence is 14 residues long. Germline lookup yields CDR1 SQVTM and CDR2 ANQGSEA. V lost 4 bases and J lost 0, with 11 bases in between. The CDR3 DNA is TGCAGCGTTGTTTTTAGCACTAGCACAGATACGCAGTATTTT. Amino acid sequence: CSVVFSTSTDTQYF.

The rearrangement joins TRBV11-3 to TRBJ2-1, with 8 bases identical to TRBD1. The V gene end was trimmed by 5 bases and the J gene end by 8 bases; junction bases not matched to a gene: 8. Germline V gene sequence: CDR1 SGHNT, CDR2 YENEEA. CDR3 length equals 14 residues. CDR3 residues: CASSIGQGYDEQFF. In nucleotides, the CDR3 is TGTGCCAGCAGCATAGGACAGGGCTATGATGAGCAGTTCTTC.

V usage is TRBV29-1 and J usage is TRBJ2-3; a possible D gene is TRBD1 (5 bases). Trimming removed 4 bases from V and 1 base from J, with 9 bases in between. From germline, CDR1 is SQVTM and CDR2 ANQGSEA. This CDR3 region has 13 residues. The DNA for the CDR3 is TGCAGCGTTGGGGGCCCAGGCACAGATACGCAGTATTTT. As protein: CSVGGPGTDTQYF.

V gene TRBV15 combines with J gene TRBJ1-6; 7 bases agree with TRBD1. V dropped 2 bases and J dropped 8; count of bases not matched to a gene: 9. Germline assignment: CDR1 LNHNV and CDR2 YYDKDF (reference sequence). CDR3 length equals 16 residues. The CDR3 here is CATSRWNSGGYSPLHF. The CDR3 DNA reads TGTGCCACCAGCAGATGGAATTCAGGGGGATATTCACCCCTCCACTTT.

This sequence joins TRBV6-5 and TRBJ2-7; D is ambiguous. The length of the CDR3 is 15 residues. The ends were cut back, 4 bases at V and 2 bases at J, with 15 bases in the middle. Germline V gene data show CDR1 as MNHEY and CDR2 as SVGAGI. CDR3 nucleotide sequence: TGTGCCAGCAGTTCAGCCGGGTCTTCGACCTACGAGCAGTACTTC. This encodes CASSSAGSSTYEQYF.

On this clone: Other DNA sequences in this specimen translate into the identical CDR3. The chain employs TRBV5-6 and TRBJ1-2; the match to TRBD1 covers 7 bases. The germline V gene encodes CDR1 SGHDT and CDR2 YYEEEE. This CDR3 region has 15 residues. The V gene end was trimmed by 1 base and the J gene end by 5 bases; junction bases not matched to a gene: 8. The CDR3 protein is CASSLRRGRDYGYTF. The CDR3 DNA sequence: TGTGCCAGCAGCTTGAGGAGGGGGCGAGATTATGGCTACACCTTC. Complete variable domain (other parts from reference TRBV5-6 and TRBJ1-2): DAGVTQSPTHLIKTRGQQVTLRCSPKSGHDTVSWYQQALGQGPQFIFQYYEEEERQRGNFPDRFSGHQFPNYSSELNVNALLLGDSALYLCASSLRRGRDYGYTFGSGTRLTVV.

V usage is TRBV5-1 and J usage is TRBJ1-1, with D perhaps matching TRBD1 (5 bases). This CDR3 comprises 16 residues. V was pared by 4 bases and J by 1 base, with 17 bases between. The germline CDR1 and CDR2 sequences are SGHRS and YFSETQ. This CDR3 reads CASSLGNTGGNTEAFF. CDR3 DNA: TGCGCCAGCAGCCTAGGCAACACGGGGGGGAACACTGAAGCTTTCTTT. Using reference TRBV5-1 and TRBJ1-1 for the parts outside the CDR3, the full variable domain is KAGVTQTPRYLIKTRGQQVTLSCSPISGHRSVSWYQQTPGQGLQFLFEYFSETQRNKGNFPGRFSGRQFSNSRSEMNVSTLELGDSALYLCASSLGNTGGNTEAFFGQGTRLTVV.

The chain links TRBV9 to TRBJ2-2; D is ambiguous. V was trimmed by 3 bases and J by 9 bases, leaving 6 bases between them. Germline CDR1 SGDLS, CDR2 YYNGEE. There are 11 residues in the CDR3. The CDR3 sequence: CASSAARELFF. The CDR3 DNA follows: TGTGCCAGCAGCGCCGCTAGGGAGCTGTTTTTT.

The J gene is TRBJ2-4, the V gene TRBV9; no reliable D call. The CDR3 sequence is 13 residues long. CDR1 SGDLS and CDR2 YYNGEE come from the germline V gene. Trimming took off 0 bases at V and 7 bases at J, with 8 bases between the two ends. In nucleotides, the CDR3 is TGTGCCAGCAGCGTAGGACTCGGGAACATTCAGTACTTC. Translating gives CASSVGLGNIQYF.

This chain uses TRBV11-1 with TRBJ2-1, with D maybe TRBD1 (6 bases). Germline assignment: CDR1 SGHAT and CDR2 FQDESV (reference sequence). This CDR3 is 15 amino acids long. V lost 0 bases, J lost 5 bases, and 11 bases lay in between. The chain's CDR3 is CASSLALGGHNEQFF. CDR3 coding DNA: TGTGCCAGCAGCTTAGCGTTAGGGGGACACAATGAGCAGTTCTTC.

The rearrangement joins TRBV28 to TRBJ1-1; no clear D gene. Trimming took 2 bases from V and 4 from J, leaving 5 bases between them. Germline V gene lookup returns CDR1 MDHEN and CDR2 SYDVKM. This CDR3 has 12 amino acids. In nucleotides, the CDR3 is TGTGCCAGCAGTTTAGCGGTCACTGAAGCTTTCTTT. Its protein is CASSLAVTEAFF.

V and J are TRBV5-6 and TRBJ1-1, with TRBD1 identical over 9 bases. The V gene's germline CDR1 is SGHDT and CDR2 YYEEEE. The CDR3 has 16 residues. Losses at the gene ends were 0 bases for V and 0 bases for J; bases not matched to a gene: 3. The CDR3 loop is CASSLARTGVNTEAFF. The CDR3 nucleotides are TGTGCCAGCAGCTTGGCCCGGACAGGGGTGAACACTGAAGCTTTCTTT.

This rearrangement joins TRBV6-5 to TRBJ1-2, with 8 bases that match TRBD1. Germline CDR1 and CDR2: MNHEY and SVGAGI. Trimming cost V 0 bases and J 7 bases; bases outside gene matches: 10. The CDR3 is made up of 16 amino acids. Here the CDR3 DNA reads TGTGCCAGCAGTTACTCGAAGAGACAGGGGTTGGGTGGCTACACCTTC. Its protein product is CASSYSKRQGLGGYTF.

This sequence joins TRBV5-1 and TRBJ2-7, with D possibly matching TRBD1 (5 bases). Trimming cost V 0 bases and J 6 bases, with 25 bases left between them. The CDR3 consists of 18 residues. Germline CDR1 is SGHRS and CDR2 is YFSETQ. Written as DNA, the CDR3 is TGCGCCAGCAGCTTGGCTAGGGGCAATTCGGTGGCACCTACCGAGCAGTACTTC. Encoded protein: CASSLARGNSVAPTEQYF.

The V call is TRBV4-3, the J call TRBJ2-7; a weak D match, TRBD1 (5 bases). The CDR3 covers 13 residues. Per germline, CDR1 LGHNA and CDR2 YSLEER. V gave up 2 bases and J gave up 7 bases, with 12 bases separating them. The CDR3 loop reads CASSQMTDEEQYF. The CDR3 DNA reads as TGCGCCAGCAGCCAAATGACAGACGAAGAGCAGTACTTC.

The genes are TRBV7-9 and TRBJ2-7; 7 bases are shared with TRBD1. Germline CDR1 SEHNR, CDR2 FQNEAQ (reference sequence). This CDR3 has 14 residues. V lost 6 bases, J lost 0 bases, and 5 bases stayed unmatched. The CDR3 region is CASREQGSSYEQYF. CDR3 DNA: TGTGCCAGCAGAGAACAGGGGAGCTCCTACGAGCAGTACTTC.

The chain carries TRBV6-5 and TRBJ2-2; 10 bases are a match to TRBD2. Losses at the gene ends were 4 bases for V and 5 bases for J; bases not matched to a gene: 4. The CDR3 is made up of 15 amino acids. The germline V gene has CDR1 MNHEY and CDR2 SVGAGI. The CDR3 sequence: CASSLAGGGTGELFF. The CDR3 region has the DNA TGTGCCAGCAGTTTAGCGGGGGGTGGGACCGGGGAGCTGTTTTTT.

V and J are TRBV19 and TRBJ1-2, with 11 positions matching TRBD1. V gave up 5 bases and J gave up 7 bases; unmatched junction bases: 6. CDR1 is LNHDA, CDR2 SQIVND, per germline (reference sequence). The CDR3 runs 14 residues. The CDR3 bases are TGTGCCAGTAGTGCGAGGACAGGGGGCATTGGCTACACCTTC. As protein: CASSARTGGIGYTF.

DNA of the CDR3: TGTGCCAGCAGCCGGGACACGAACACTGAAGCTTTCTTT. This gives the protein CASSRDTNTEAFF. V is TRBV5-4 and J is TRBJ1-1, with D possibly matching TRBD1 (6 bases). V lost 4 bases and J lost 1, with 8 bases in between. Germline CDR1 reads SGHNT; CDR2 reads YYREEE (reference sequence). This CDR3 contains 13 residues.